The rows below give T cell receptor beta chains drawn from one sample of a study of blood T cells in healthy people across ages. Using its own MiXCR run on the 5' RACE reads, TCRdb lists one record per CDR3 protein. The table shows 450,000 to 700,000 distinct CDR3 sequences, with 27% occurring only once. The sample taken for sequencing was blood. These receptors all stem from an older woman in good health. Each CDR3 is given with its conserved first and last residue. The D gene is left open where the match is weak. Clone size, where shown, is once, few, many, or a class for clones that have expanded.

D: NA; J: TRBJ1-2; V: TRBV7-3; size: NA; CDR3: CASSPSSGYGYTF; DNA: TGTGCCAGCAGCCCCTCGAGCGGCTATGGCTACACCTTC
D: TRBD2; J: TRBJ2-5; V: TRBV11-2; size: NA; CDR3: CASSHSGEGETQYF; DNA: TGTGCCAGCAGCCACAGCGGGGAGGGAGAGACCCAGTACTTC
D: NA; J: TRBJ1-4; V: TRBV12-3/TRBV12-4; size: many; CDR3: CASSLGRGNEKLFF; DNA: TGTGCCAGCAGTTTGGGGAGGGGTAATGAAAAACTGTTTTTT
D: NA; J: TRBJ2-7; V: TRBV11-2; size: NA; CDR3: CASSPLGRQGPREQYF; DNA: TGTGCCAGCAGCCCCCTGGGCCGCCAAGGGCCTCGGGAGCAGTACTTC
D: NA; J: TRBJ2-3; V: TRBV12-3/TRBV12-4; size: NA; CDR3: CASSLGRILTLYTDTQYF; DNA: TGTGCCAGCAGTTTGGGACGGATCCTCACCCTATACACAGATACGCAGTATTTT
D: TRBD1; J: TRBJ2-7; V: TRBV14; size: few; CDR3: CASSSFDRGGGYEQYF; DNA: TGTGCCAGCAGCTCCTTCGACAGGGGAGGTGGCTACGAGCAGTACTTC
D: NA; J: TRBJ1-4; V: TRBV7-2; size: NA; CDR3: CASSFSGLSNEKLFF; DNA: TGTGCCAGCAGCTTTAGTGGACTTTCTAATGAAAAACTGTTTTTT
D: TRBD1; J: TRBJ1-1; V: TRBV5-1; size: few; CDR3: CASTIVGQGIVNTEAFF; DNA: TGCGCCAGCACCATAGTGGGACAGGGTATCGTGAACACTGAAGCTTTCTTT
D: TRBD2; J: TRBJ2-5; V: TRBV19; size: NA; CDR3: CASSVRTSRTQYF; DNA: TGTGCCAGTAGTGTCCGGACTAGCCGGACCCAGTACTTC
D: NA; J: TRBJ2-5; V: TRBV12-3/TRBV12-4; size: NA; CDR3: CASSTQSALAKEAQYF; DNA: TGTGCCAGCAGTACTCAGTCGGCACTCGCAAAAGAGGCCCAGTACTTC
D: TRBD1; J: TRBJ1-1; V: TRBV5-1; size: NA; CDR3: CASSPGTGVGTEAFF; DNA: TGCGCCAGCAGCCCCGGGACAGGGGTGGGCACTGAAGCTTTCTTT
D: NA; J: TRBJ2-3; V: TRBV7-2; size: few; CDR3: CASSLAYGGTQYF; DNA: TGTGCCAGCAGCTTAGCGTACGGGGGCACGCAGTATTTT
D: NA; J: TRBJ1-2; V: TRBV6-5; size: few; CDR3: CASRGRSRVGYTF; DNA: TGTGCCAGCAGAGGCAGGTCGAGAGTGGGCTACACCTTC
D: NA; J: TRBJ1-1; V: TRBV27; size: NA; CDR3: CASSSYNRVRGGRTEAFF; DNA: TGTGCCAGCAGTTCCTACAACAGGGTTCGCGGGGGGAGGACTGAAGCTTTCTTT
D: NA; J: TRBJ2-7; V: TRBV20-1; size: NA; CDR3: CSARMGDEQYF; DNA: TGCAGTGCTAGAATGGGGGACGAGCAGTACTTC
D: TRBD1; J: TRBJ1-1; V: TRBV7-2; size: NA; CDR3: CASSPQGQIKPQAFF; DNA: TGTGCCAGCAGCCCCCAGGGACAGATCAAACCCCAAGCTTTCTTT
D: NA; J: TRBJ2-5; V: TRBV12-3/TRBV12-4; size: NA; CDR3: CASSFPPSQAYF; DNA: TGTGCCAGCAGTTTCCCTCCTTCCCAGGCGTACTTC
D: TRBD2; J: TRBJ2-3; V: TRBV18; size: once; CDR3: CASSPQLAGVGDFTGTQYF; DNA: TGTGCCAGCTCACCACAACTAGCGGGAGTTGGGGACTTCACAGGTACGCAGTATTTT
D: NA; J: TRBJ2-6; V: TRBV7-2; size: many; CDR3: CASSLGGAGANVLTF; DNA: TGTGCCAGCAGCTTAGGTGGGGCTGGGGCCAACGTCCTGACTTTC
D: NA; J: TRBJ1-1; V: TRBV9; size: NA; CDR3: CASSVGPRNTEAFF; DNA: TGTGCCAGCAGCGTAGGTCCGAGGAACACTGAAGCTTTCTTT
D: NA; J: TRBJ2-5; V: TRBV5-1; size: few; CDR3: CASSPGTAGETQYF; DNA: TGCGCCAGCAGCCCTGGGACGGCGGGCGAGACCCAGTACTTC
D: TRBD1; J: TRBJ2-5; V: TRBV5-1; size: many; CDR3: CASRSQGAETQYF; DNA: TGCGCCAGCAGGTCACAGGGGGCGGAGACCCAGTACTTC
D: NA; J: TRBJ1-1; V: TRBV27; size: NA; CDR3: CASQKTGEAFF; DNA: TGTGCCAGTCAGAAGACGGGGGAAGCTTTCTTT
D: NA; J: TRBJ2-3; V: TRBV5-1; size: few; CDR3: CASSLWDADSTQYF; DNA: TGCGCCAGCAGCTTGTGGGACGCTGATTCTACGCAGTATTTT
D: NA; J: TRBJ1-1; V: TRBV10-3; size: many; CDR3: CAISPRENTEAFF; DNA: TGTGCCATCAGCCCAAGGGAAAACACTGAAGCTTTCTTT
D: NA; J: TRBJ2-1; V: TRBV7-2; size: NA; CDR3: CASSRTPGPQFF; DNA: TGTGCCAGCAGCCGAACACCGGGACCCCAGTTCTTC
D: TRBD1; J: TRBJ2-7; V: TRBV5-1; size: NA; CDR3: CASSSLRGPSPYEQYF; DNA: TGCGCCAGCAGTTCTTTAAGGGGGCCCTCGCCCTACGAGCAGTACTTC
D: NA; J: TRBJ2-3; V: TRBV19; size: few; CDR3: CASRTPGDFGDTQYF; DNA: TGTGCCAGTAGAACCCCAGGGGATTTTGGAGATACGCAGTATTTT
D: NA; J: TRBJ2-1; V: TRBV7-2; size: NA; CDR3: CASSLVPGRYEQFF; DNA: TGTGCCAGCAGCTTAGTTCCGGGGAGGTATGAGCAGTTCTTC
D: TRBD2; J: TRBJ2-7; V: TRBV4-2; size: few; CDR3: CASSQDPSGGAAEQYF; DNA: TGTGCCAGCAGCCAAGATCCTAGCGGGGGGGCCGCCGAGCAGTACTTC
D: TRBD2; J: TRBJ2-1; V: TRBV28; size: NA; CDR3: CASSPLPTSGRYSNEQFF; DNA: TGTGCCAGCAGTCCTCTGCCGACTAGCGGGAGGTATAGCAATGAGCAGTTCTTC
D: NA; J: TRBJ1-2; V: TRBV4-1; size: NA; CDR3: CASSQGGRIHGYTF; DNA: TGCGCCAGCAGCCAAGGTGGGAGGATACACGGCTACACCTTC
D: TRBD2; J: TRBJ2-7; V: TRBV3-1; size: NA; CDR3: CASSQIAGSSYEQYF; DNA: TGTGCCAGCAGCCAAATAGCGGGTAGCTCCTACGAGCAGTACTTC
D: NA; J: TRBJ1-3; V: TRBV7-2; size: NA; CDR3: CASSEPSGNTIYF; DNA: TGTGCCAGCAGCGAGCCATCTGGAAACACCATATATTTT
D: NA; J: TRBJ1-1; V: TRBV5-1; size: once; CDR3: CASSLEAMNTEAFF; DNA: TGCGCCAGCAGCTTGGAAGCTATGAACACTGAAGCTTTCTTT
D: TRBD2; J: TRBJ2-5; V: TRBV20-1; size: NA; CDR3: CSATGLAGLQWGTQYF; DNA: TGCAGTGCAACGGGACTAGCGGGGCTACAATGGGGGACCCAGTACTTC
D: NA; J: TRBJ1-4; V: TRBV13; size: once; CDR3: CASSYDRPYNEKLFF; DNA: TGTGCCAGCAGTTACGACAGACCTTATAATGAAAAACTGTTTTTT